This T cell receptor beta chain was captured by sequencing in a study of blood T cell repertoires in COVID-19. Across the study: The United States, Italy and Spain supplied acute and convalescent COVID-19 samples.

Germline assignment: CDR1 LNHDA and CDR2 SQIVND (reference sequence). The germline V and J ends were trimmed by 1 base and 5 bases, with 8 bases remaining between them. CDR3 size: 13 residues. This table comes from immunoSEQ multiplex PCR, and its TCRdb copy is limited to in-frame clones, with some not included. The table shows about 250,000 clones, with under 90% occurring only once. This chain links TRBV19 with TRBJ2-5; the D gene is possibly TRBD1 (6 bases). Sequenced sample: peripheral blood. This TCR was sampled from a woman aged 35 to 49 who had recovered from COVID-19. This chain's CDR3 is CASSIAQGETQYF. DNA for the CDR3: TGTGCCAGTAGTATAGCCCAGGGGGAGACCCAGTACTTC. The variable domain in full, with the rest retrieved from reference TRBV19 and TRBJ2-5, is DGGITQSPKYLFRKEGQNVTLSCEQNLNHDAMYWYRQDPGQGLRLIYYSQIVNDFQKGDIAEGYSVSREKKESFPLTVTSAQKNPTAFYLCASSIAQGETQYFGPGTRLLVL.